The next 22 T cell receptor beta chains were all read from a single sample in a study of T cells in Graves' hyperthyroidism and ophthalmopathy. What was amplified from RNA transcripts were TCR beta CDR3 regions. The HTBI primer set served for first-round RT-PCR of the TCR CDR3. TCRdb re-called the multiplex PCR reads through MiXCR, storing one row per CDR3 protein. Of more than 600,000 distinct CDR3 sequences in the sample, about 15% were seen once. The sample consisted of blood. These receptors came from a young man with Graves' hyperthyroidism.

This clonotype was observed a handful of times. V and J are TRBV5-1 and TRBJ2-7; 12 bases map to TRBD2. This CDR3 is built from 16 residues. Germline lookup yields CDR1 SGHRS and CDR2 YFSETQ. With 3 bases clipped from V and 6 bases from J, the junction kept 10 bases outside the gene matches. CDR3 residues: CASSWGLAGPLGEQYF. DNA for the CDR3: TGCGCCAGCAGCTGGGGACTAGCGGGCCCCTTGGGCGAGCAGTACTTC.

This clonotype has only a few counts. J is TRBJ2-7 and V is TRBV28; possible D gene TRBD1, 5 bases. The germline gives CDR1 MDHEN, CDR2 SYDVKM. CDR3 length: 13 residues. V was shortened by 6 bases and J by 9 bases, with 18 bases between the two germline ends. CDR3 coding DNA: TGTGCCAGCAGCTCGTCCTATCCTAGGGGGCAGTACTTC. Protein product: CASSSSYPRGQYF.

The gene calls are TRBV30 and TRBJ1-3; possibly TRBD1 for D (5 bases). V dropped 2 bases and J dropped 2 bases, with 10 bases sitting between them. The CDR3 length is 14 residues. CDR1 and CDR2 (germline): GTSNPN, SVGIG (reference sequence). The CDR3 DNA is TGTGCCTGGAGTAGGCGGGGGGCTGGAAACACCATATATTTT. Protein sequence: CAWSRRGAGNTIYF. Complete variable domain (other parts from reference TRBV30 and TRBJ1-3): SQTIHQWPATLVQPVGSPLSLECTVEGTSNPNLYWYRQAAGRGLQLLFYSVGIGQISSEVPQNLSASRPQDRQFILSSKKLLLSDSGFYLCAWSRRGAGNTIYFGEGSWLTVV.

This clonotype was seen repeatedly, ten times or more. CDR3 residues: CASSYSEESSYNEQFF. CDR3 nucleotide sequence: TGTGCCAGCAGTTACTCGGAAGAGAGCTCCTACAATGAGCAGTTCTTC. This sequence joins TRBV6-2 or TRBV6-3 and TRBJ2-1; D not certain. Trimming took 0 bases from V and 0 from J, leaving 9 bases between them. The CDR3 totals 16 residues. Per germline, CDR1 MNHEY and CDR2 SVGEGT.

The table lists this clonotype with many counts. The chain uses TRBV2 and TRBJ2-7; D possibly corresponds to TRBD1 (6 bases). CDR1 is SNHLY, CDR2 FYNNEI, per germline. This CDR3 has 15 amino acids. V lost 5 bases and J 7 bases, leaving 21 bases between the germline ends. The CDR3 nucleotides read TGTGCCAGCAGTCCCCAGAGCTCCAGGGGTCCTGAGCAGTACTTC. It encodes CASSPQSSRGPEQYF.

V gene TRBV29-1 combines with J gene TRBJ1-2; TRBD1 aligns across 7 bases. Losses at the gene ends were 6 bases for V and 4 bases for J; bases not matched to a gene: 11. Germline V lookup: CDR1 SQVTM, CDR2 ANQGSEA. The CDR3 sequence is 14 residues long. DNA of the CDR3: TGCAGCGTCCGAACAGGGGACGCTTTCTATGGCTACACCTTC. It yields the protein CSVRTGDAFYGYTF.

Many counts were recorded for this clonotype. J is TRBJ2-4 and V is TRBV2; D assignment may be TRBD1 or TRBD2 (5 bases each). This CDR3 is built from 16 residues. CDR1 and CDR2 from the germline V gene are SNHLY and FYNNEI. V was pared by 4 bases and J by 1 base, with 14 bases between. In nucleotides, the CDR3 is TGTGCCAGCAGTGGAGAGGGGCGGGTGGCCAAAAACATTCAGTACTTC. Translation gives CASSGEGRVAKNIQYF.

There are many counts of this clonotype. The rearrangement uses TRBV29-1 and TRBJ1-1, with D perhaps matching TRBD1 (5 bases). Germline V gene data show CDR1 as SQVTM and CDR2 as ANQGSEA. V lost 4 bases, J lost 7 bases, and 10 bases lay in between. This CDR3 contains 11 residues. As DNA, the CDR3 is TGCAGCGTTGGACAGTCGTATGAAGCTTTCTTT. This encodes CSVGQSYEAFF.

The chain couples TRBV24-1 to TRBJ2-7; possible D gene TRBD2, 5 bases. This CDR3 spans 13 amino acids. The ends were cut back, 9 bases at V and 0 bases at J, with 11 bases in the middle. Germline loops: CDR1 KGHDR, CDR2 SFDVKD. In nucleotides, the CDR3 is TGTGCCACCGCAGCCGGGAACTCCTACGAGCAGTACTTC. It codes for CATAAGNSYEQYF.

This clonotype was found many times. V usage is TRBV11-2 and J usage is TRBJ2-7; possibly TRBD1 or TRBD2 for D (5 bases each). The CDR3 runs 14 residues. V dropped 5 bases and J dropped 2 bases, with 13 bases sitting between them. Per the germline V gene, CDR1 is SGHAT and CDR2 is FQNNGV. CDR3 nucleotides: TGTGCCAGCAGCACACGGGACGGGGCCTACGAGCAGTACTTC. This encodes CASSTRDGAYEQYF.

The chain is built from TRBV10-3 and TRBJ1-1, with D hard to call. The length of the CDR3 is 13 residues. The ends were cut back, 5 bases at V and 6 bases at J, with 13 bases in the middle. CDR1 is ENHRY, CDR2 SYGVKD, per germline. The CDR3 DNA sequence: TGTGCCATCAGTTACACGGCCTGGGCTGAAGCTTTCTTT. Amino acids: CAISYTAWAEAFF.

This clonotype appeared many times. The chain combines TRBV13 with TRBJ2-7, with D perhaps matching TRBD2 (5 bases). V lost 0 bases and J lost 0, with 9 bases in between. The germline CDR1 and CDR2 sequences are PRHDT and FYEKMQ (reference sequence). The CDR3 runs to 15 residues. The CDR3 coding sequence is TGTGCCAGCAGCTTAGGTGGACTGGTCTCCTACGAGCAGTACTTC. Its translation: CASSLGGLVSYEQYF.

This clonotype was observed many times. The J gene is TRBJ1-2, the V gene TRBV3-1, with no clear D. Germline CDR1 is LGHDT and CDR2 is YNNKEL (reference sequence). CDR3 length equals 15 residues. Trimming shortened V by 4 bases and J by 3 bases, and 15 bases separated the two germline ends. CDR3 in amino acids: CASSPIVKGDYGYTF. CDR3 bases: TGTGCCAGCAGCCCCATCGTGAAGGGCGACTATGGCTACACCTTC. The full variable domain, with the rest looked up from reference TRBV3-1 and TRBJ1-2, is DTAVSQTPKYLVTQMGNDKSIKCEQNLGHDTMYWYKQDSKKFLKIMFSYNNKELIINETVPNRFSPKSPDKAHLNLHINSLELGDSAVYFCASSPIVKGDYGYTFGSGTRLTVV.

This clonotype has a handful of counts. The rearrangement uses TRBV20-1 and TRBJ2-6; D is possibly TRBD1 (6 bases). V was trimmed by 0 bases and J by 10 bases, leaving 22 bases between them. The CDR3 is 17 residues long. The germline gives CDR1 DFQATT, CDR2 SNEGSKA (reference sequence). The CDR3 spells CSARDMGQAPPLNVLTF. Here the CDR3 DNA reads TGCAGTGCTAGAGATATGGGACAAGCTCCCCCTCTTAACGTCCTGACTTTC.

This clonotype came up a few times. The chain combines TRBV2 with TRBJ2-3; D is ambiguous. Germline V lookup: CDR1 SNHLY, CDR2 FYNNEI. Trimming took off 6 bases at V and 4 bases at J, with 14 bases between the two ends. The CDR3 is 14 amino acids. The CDR3 coding sequence is TGTGCCAGCAGAATTAAAGCGAAGGCAGATACGCAGTATTTT. Protein sequence: CASRIKAKADTQYF. Based on the CDR3 plus reference TRBV2 and TRBJ2-3, the full variable domain is EPEVTQTPSHQVTQMGQEVILRCVPISNHLYFYWYRQILGQKVEFLVSFYNNEISEKSEIFDDQFSVERPDGSNFTLKIRSTKLEDSAMYFCASRIKAKADTQYFGPGTRLTVL.

The table lists this clonotype with many counts. The chain uses TRBV2 and TRBJ2-1; possible D gene TRBD1, 5 bases. Per germline, CDR1 SNHLY and CDR2 FYNNEI. V lost 1 base, J lost 10 bases, and 14 bases lay in between. The CDR3 loop spans 14 amino acids. The CDR3 DNA follows: TGTGCCAGCAGTGAAGGGCAGGGCAAGGGCGAGCAGTTCTTC. Protein: CASSEGQGKGEQFF.

This clonotype was picked up a small number of times. The gene calls are TRBV7-9 and TRBJ2-3; TRBD1 aligns across 8 bases. CDR3 size: 16 residues. Germline CDR1 and CDR2: SEHNR and FQNEAQ (reference sequence). V gave up 5 bases and J gave up 0 bases; unmatched junction bases: 7. CDR3 in amino acids: CASSRWTGQSTDTQYF. Here the CDR3 DNA reads TGTGCCAGCAGCCGTTGGACAGGGCAGAGCACAGATACGCAGTATTTT.

The sample holds a few counts of this clonotype. The genes are TRBV19 and TRBJ2-5, with 7 bases that match TRBD2. This CDR3 has 13 amino acids. Germline V gene data show CDR1 as LNHDA and CDR2 as SQIVND (reference sequence). The J segment lost 5 bases and the V segment lost 6 bases, leaving 6 bases of the junction unmatched. CDR3 sequence (DNA): TGTGCCAGTAGAAAAGGGCGGGAGGAGACCCAGTACTTC. Translation: CASRKGREETQYF.

The sample holds a few counts of this clonotype. The V and J genes are TRBV3-1 and TRBJ1-3; TRBD1 matches 8 bases. CDR1 and CDR2 from the germline V gene are LGHDT and YNNKEL (reference sequence). J gave up 2 bases and V 4 bases, and 10 bases lay outside the gene matches. CDR3 size: 17 residues. The CDR3 DNA is TGTGCCAGCAGCCTTGGCCCCGGGACAGGACCTGGAAACACCATATATTTT. Amino acid sequence: CASSLGPGTGPGNTIYF.

To note about this clonotype: This may come from a read error, since a much larger clone is one base off. This chain links TRBV24-1 with TRBJ2-1; D may be TRBD1 or TRBD2 (5 bases each). Germline CDR1 KGHDR, CDR2 SFDVKD. This CDR3 contains 16 residues. Trimming took off 3 bases at V and 3 bases at J, with 14 bases between the two ends. CDR3 loop: CATSDAGTQGYNEQFF. In nucleotides, the CDR3 is TGTGCCACCAGTGATGCCGGGACGCAGGGCTACAATGAGCAGTTCTTC.

This clonotype was observed at least ten times. V gene TRBV7-2 combines with J gene TRBJ2-7; tentatively, D is TRBD2 (6 bases). Germline CDR1 is SGHTA and CDR2 is FQGNSA. V was shortened by 5 bases and J by 5 bases, with 19 bases between the two germline ends. The CDR3 has 15 residues. For the CDR3, the DNA is TGTGCCAGCAGCGAAACGGAGGGCCCGGTCGACGAGCAGTACTTC. As protein: CASSETEGPVDEQYF.

This chain uses TRBV20-1 with TRBJ1-2, with D maybe TRBD1 (6 bases). The CDR3 spans 13 residues. Trimming cost V 4 bases and J 2 bases, with 11 bases left between them. The germline gives CDR1 DFQATT, CDR2 SNEGSKA (reference sequence). Here the CDR3 reads CSAKRGANYGYTF. The CDR3 DNA is TGCAGTGCTAAAAGGGGGGCCAACTATGGCTACACCTTC.